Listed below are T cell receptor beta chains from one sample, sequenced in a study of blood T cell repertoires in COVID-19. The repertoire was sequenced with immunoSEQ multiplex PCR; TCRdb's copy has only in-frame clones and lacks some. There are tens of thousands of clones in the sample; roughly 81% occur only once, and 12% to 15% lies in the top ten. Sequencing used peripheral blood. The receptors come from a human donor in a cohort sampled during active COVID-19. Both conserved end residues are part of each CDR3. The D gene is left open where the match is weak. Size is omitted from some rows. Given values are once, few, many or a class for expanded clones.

TGTGCCAGCAGGGGACCCCGCGGGGGGGAATACGAGCAGTACTTC	CASRGPRGGEYEQYF	TRBD2	NA	TRBV2	TRBJ2-7
TGTGCCAGCAGCAAGGGACTAGAGGCCTACAATGAGCAGTTCTTC	CASSKGLEAYNEQFF	TRBD2	NA	TRBV7-9	TRBJ2-1
TGCGCCAGCAGCCACCAGCGGGGAAGCACAGATACGCAGTATTTT	CASSHQRGSTDTQYF	TRBD2	NA	TRBV4-1	TRBJ2-3
TGCGCCAGCAGCTTAGAGGGGGCGCGGTATGGCTACACCTTC	CASSLEGARYGYTF	TRBD1	once	TRBV5-1	TRBJ1-2
TGTGCCAGCAGACGACAGGGGATTAATGAAAAACTGTTTTTT	CASRRQGINEKLFF	TRBD1	NA	TRBV6-5	TRBJ1-4
TGCGCCAGCAGCCCCGTGACTAGCGGGGGCGCGTTCTTC	CASSPVTSGGAFF	TRBD2	NA	TRBV5-1	TRBJ2-1
TGTGCCAGCAGCCAAGATCTTGCGGGGGGCGGGTCAGATACGCAGTATTTT	CASSQDLAGGGSDTQYF	TRBD2	NA	TRBV14	TRBJ2-3
TGTGCCAGCAGCCCCCAGGGTCGAAGGACTGAAGCTTTCTTT	CASSPQGRRTEAFF	NA	NA	TRBV7-3	TRBJ1-1
TGCGCCAGCAGCCAAGGGGGGACAGACCCTAATTCACCCCTCCACTTT	CASSQGGTDPNSPLHF	TRBD1	NA	TRBV4-1	TRBJ1-6
TGTGCCAGCAGTGAAGCGCCCGGTCTTTGGTATGGCTACACCTTC	CASSEAPGLWYGYTF	NA	NA	TRBV6-1	TRBJ1-2
TGTGCCAGTTCGCCCGAGGGGGGGCTTGGGGCCAAAAACATTCAGTACTTC	CASSPEGGLGAKNIQYF	NA	NA	TRBV7-9	TRBJ2-4
TGCGCCAGCAGCGGAGGGCGGCAAGAGACCCAGTACTTC	CASSGGRQETQYF	NA	NA	TRBV5-1	TRBJ2-5
TGTGGGGTCGGGACAGGGGTTCTCACTGAAGCTTTCTTT	CGVGTGVLTEAFF	TRBD1	NA	TRBV7-9	TRBJ1-1
TGTGCCAGCAGCCCTAGCGGGGGGATACAAGAGACCCAGTACTTC	CASSPSGGIQETQYF	TRBD2	NA	TRBV5-4	TRBJ2-5
TGTGCCAGCAGTGAATCAGGGTCCTATGGCTACACCTTC	CASSESGSYGYTF	NA	NA	TRBV6-1	TRBJ1-2
TGCGCCAGCAGCTTGCTTGGCAGCGCGAACACCGGGGAGCTGTTTTTT	CASSLLGSANTGELFF	NA	NA	TRBV5-1	TRBJ2-2
TGCGCCAGCAGCACGGAGGTGGCGCGGTATGGCTACACCTTC	CASSTEVARYGYTF	NA	NA	TRBV5-1	TRBJ1-2
TGTGCCATCAGTGGTAGCGGGGGGTACCAAGAGACCCAGTACTTC	CAISGSGGYQETQYF	TRBD2	few	TRBV10-3	TRBJ2-5
TGTGCCAGCAGCCCCCGTTCGATGACGGGCTCTGGAAACACCATATATTTT	CASSPRSMTGSGNTIYF	NA	once	TRBV7-8	TRBJ1-3
TGCGCCAGCAGCCAGGGACAGGACATTGGTGGCTACACCTTC	CASSQGQDIGGYTF	TRBD1	NA	TRBV4-1	TRBJ1-2
TGTGCCAGCAGCTTGCCCTCCGGTGGCTACACCTTC	CASSLPSGGYTF	NA	NA	TRBV5-6	TRBJ1-2
TGCGCCAGCAGCCCGGGACTAGCGGTCTCCTACGAGCAGTACTTC	CASSPGLAVSYEQYF	TRBD2	NA	TRBV5-1	TRBJ2-7
TGCGCCAGCAGTGTAAACAGCTACGAGCAGTACTTC	CASSVNSYEQYF	NA	NA	TRBV10-2	TRBJ2-7
TGCGCCAGCAGCTTGTCGGGGGCCTACGAGCAGTACTTC	CASSLSGAYEQYF	NA	NA	TRBV5-1	TRBJ2-7
TGTGCCAGCAATGGGTCCGGAGCTTCACCCCTCCACTTT	CASNGSGASPLHF	NA	NA	TRBV6-6	TRBJ1-6
TGTGCCAGCAGCGCGACTAGCGGGGAATACCAAGAGACCCAGTACTTC	CASSATSGEYQETQYF	TRBD2	NA	TRBV7-7	TRBJ2-5
TGTGCCAGCAATTGCCCGGGACAGGTTTTTGTCGAGCAGTACTTC	CASNCPGQVFVEQYF	TRBD1	NA	TRBV6-5	TRBJ2-7
TGCGCCAGCAGCTTGAACAGGGGTGGTTCGGAGACCCAGTACTTC	CASSLNRGGSETQYF	TRBD1	NA	TRBV5-1	TRBJ2-5
TGCGCCAGCAGCCCCGGGGTCGATCAGCCCCAGCATTTT	CASSPGVDQPQHF	NA	NA	TRBV10-1	TRBJ1-5